The source of this TCR beta chain is a study of blood T cell repertoires in COVID-19. Trimming stripped 4 bases from V and 2 bases from J, with 5 bases between. Germline loops: CDR1 MDHEN, CDR2 SYDVKM. CDR3 size: 12 residues. As handled by the study authors: Amplified reference gene primers provided the basis for estimating nucleated cell counts. Assay used: immunoSEQ multiplex PCR; TCRdb lists only in-frame clones, some missing. For V, J and clone size, that table is used; D and trimming come from the DNA. Of about 170,000 clones listed, around four fifths are singletons. The specimen sequenced was peripheral blood. The chain couples TRBV28 to TRBJ1-2; no clear D gene. This TCR was recovered from a woman of 80 years or more with acute or convalescent COVID-19. The CDR3 DNA reads TGTGCCAGCAGTTCACAGAACTATGGCTACACCTTC. Protein product: CASSSQNYGYTF.